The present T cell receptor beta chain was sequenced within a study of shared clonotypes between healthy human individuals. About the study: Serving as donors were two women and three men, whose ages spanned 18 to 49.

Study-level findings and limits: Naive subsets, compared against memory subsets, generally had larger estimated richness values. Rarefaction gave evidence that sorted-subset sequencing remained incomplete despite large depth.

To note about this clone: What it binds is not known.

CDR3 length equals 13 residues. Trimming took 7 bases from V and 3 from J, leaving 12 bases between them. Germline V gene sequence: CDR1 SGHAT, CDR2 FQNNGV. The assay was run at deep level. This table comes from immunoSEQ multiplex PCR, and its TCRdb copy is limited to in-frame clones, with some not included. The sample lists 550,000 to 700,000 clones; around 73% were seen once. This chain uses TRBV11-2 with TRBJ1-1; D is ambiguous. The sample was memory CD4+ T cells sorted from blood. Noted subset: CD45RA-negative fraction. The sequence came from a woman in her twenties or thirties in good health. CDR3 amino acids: CASNPPADTEAFF. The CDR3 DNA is TGTGCCAGCAACCCCCCCGCGGACACTGAAGCTTTCTTT.